This TCR beta chain was observed in a study of CD4 T cells in relation to SARS-CoV-2 and coronaviruses. On this clone: Its antigen is as yet unknown.

The table came from immunoSEQ multiplex PCR; TCRdb's copy has only in-frame clones and leaves some out. The sample lists about 36,000 clones, about four fifths seen once, with around 7% in the top ten. CD4 enrichment then naive enrichment separated naive from memory CD4+ cells. With 6 bases removed from V and 1 base from J, the gap between germline ends came to 4 bases. CDR1 is MNHEY, CDR2 SVGAGI, per germline. The CDR3 runs 12 residues. Whole-study results and caveats: No crossreactivity against non-spike viral proteins was tested here.

This sequence joins TRBV6-5 and TRBJ1-3; no firm D call. This sequence originates from an adult with COVID-19. The sample consisted of naive CD4+ T cells from PBMCs, cultured in vitro. The subset is: naive CD4+ T cells isolated by negative enrichment. The CDR3 nucleotides are TGTGCCAGCAGACCATCTGGAAACACCATATATTTT. It codes for CASRPSGNTIYF.